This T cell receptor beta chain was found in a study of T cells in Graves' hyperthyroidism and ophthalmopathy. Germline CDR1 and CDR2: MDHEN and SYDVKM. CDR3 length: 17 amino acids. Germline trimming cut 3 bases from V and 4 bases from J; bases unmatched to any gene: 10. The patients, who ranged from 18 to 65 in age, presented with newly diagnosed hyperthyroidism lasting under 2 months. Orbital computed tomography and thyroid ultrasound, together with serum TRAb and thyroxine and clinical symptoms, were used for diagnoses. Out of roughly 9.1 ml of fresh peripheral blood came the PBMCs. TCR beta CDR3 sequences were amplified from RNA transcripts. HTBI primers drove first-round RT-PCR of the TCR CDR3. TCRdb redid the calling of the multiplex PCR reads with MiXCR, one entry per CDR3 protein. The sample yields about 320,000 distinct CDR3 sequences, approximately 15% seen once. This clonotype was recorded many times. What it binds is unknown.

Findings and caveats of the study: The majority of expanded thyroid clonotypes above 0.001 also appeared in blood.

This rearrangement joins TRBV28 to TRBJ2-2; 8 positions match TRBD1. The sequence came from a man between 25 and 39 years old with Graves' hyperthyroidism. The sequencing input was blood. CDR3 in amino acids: CASSFPGQGPSTGELFF. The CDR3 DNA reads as TGTGCCAGCAGTTTTCCAGGACAGGGACCGAGCACCGGGGAGCTGTTTTTT.